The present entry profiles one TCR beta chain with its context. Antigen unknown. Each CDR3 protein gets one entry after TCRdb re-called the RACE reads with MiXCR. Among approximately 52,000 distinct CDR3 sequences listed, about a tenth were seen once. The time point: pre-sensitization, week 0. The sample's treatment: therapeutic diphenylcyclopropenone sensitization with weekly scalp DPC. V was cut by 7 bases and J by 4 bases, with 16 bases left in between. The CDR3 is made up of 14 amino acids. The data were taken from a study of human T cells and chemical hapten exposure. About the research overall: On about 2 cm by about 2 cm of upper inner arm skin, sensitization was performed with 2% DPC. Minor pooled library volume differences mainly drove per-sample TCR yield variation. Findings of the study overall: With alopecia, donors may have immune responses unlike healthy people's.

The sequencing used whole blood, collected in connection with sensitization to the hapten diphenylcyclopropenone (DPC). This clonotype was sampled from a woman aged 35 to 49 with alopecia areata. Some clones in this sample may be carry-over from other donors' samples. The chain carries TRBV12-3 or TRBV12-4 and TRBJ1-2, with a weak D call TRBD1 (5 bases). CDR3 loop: CASTMGRNLYGYTF. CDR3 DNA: TGTGCCAGCACCATGGGACGGAACCTCTATGGCTACACCTTC.